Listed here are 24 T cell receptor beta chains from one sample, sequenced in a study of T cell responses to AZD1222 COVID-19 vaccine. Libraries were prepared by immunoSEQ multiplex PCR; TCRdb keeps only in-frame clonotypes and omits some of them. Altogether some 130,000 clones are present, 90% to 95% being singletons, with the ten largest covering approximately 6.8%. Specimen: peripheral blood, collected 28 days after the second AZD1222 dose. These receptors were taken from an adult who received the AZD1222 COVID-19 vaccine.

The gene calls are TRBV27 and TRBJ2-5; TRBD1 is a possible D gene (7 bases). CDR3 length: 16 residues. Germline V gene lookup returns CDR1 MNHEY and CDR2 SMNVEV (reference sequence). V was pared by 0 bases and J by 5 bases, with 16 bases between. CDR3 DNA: TGTGCCAGCAGTTTATCAAGGAGGGGGCTAGGTGAGACCCAGTACTTC. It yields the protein CASSLSRRGLGETQYF.

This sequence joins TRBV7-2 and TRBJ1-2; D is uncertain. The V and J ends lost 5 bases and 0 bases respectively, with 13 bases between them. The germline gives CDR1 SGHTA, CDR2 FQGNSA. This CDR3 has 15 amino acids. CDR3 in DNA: TGTGCCAGCAGCGAAGGATACGGTGCTAACTATGGCTACACCTTC. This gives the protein CASSEGYGANYGYTF.

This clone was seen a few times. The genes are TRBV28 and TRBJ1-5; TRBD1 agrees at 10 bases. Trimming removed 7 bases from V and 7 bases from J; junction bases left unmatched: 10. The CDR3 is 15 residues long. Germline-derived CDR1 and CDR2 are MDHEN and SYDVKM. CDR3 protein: CASTPGQGVYQPQHF. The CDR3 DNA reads TGTGCCAGCACCCCAGGACAGGGGGTATACCAGCCCCAGCATTTT.

CDR3: CASSLDRKWTEAFF. DNA for the CDR3: TGCGCCAGCAGCTTGGATAGGAAATGGACTGAAGCTTTCTTT. The chain uses TRBV5-1 and TRBJ1-1; no firm D call. Per the germline V gene, CDR1 is SGHRS and CDR2 is YFSETQ. This CDR3 has 14 amino acids. The V gene lost 0 bases and the J gene lost 5 bases, with 11 bases spanning the gap.

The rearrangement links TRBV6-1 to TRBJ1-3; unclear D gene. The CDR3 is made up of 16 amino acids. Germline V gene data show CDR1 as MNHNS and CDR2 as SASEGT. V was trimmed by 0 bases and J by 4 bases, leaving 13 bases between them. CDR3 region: CASSEAPGVRGNTIYF. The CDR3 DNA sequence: TGTGCCAGCAGTGAAGCGCCGGGCGTGAGGGGAAACACCATATATTTT.

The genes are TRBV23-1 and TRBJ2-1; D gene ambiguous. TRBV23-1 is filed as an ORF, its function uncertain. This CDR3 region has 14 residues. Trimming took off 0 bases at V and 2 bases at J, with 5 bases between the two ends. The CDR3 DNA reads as TGCGCCAGCAGTCAATCTAACACCTACAATGAGCAGTTCTTC. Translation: CASSQSNTYNEQFF.

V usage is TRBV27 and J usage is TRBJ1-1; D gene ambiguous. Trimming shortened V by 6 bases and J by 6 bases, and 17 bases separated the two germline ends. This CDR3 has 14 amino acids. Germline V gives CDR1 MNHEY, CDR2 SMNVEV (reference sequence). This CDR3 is CASRPGRGFAEAFF. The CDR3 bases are TGTGCCAGCAGACCGGGGAGAGGGTTTGCTGAAGCTTTCTTT.

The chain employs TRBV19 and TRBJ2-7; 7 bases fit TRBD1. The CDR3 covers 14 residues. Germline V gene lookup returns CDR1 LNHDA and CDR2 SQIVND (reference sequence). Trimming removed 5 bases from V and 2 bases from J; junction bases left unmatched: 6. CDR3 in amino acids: CASSSGTATYEQYF. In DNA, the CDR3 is TGTGCCAGTAGTTCCGGGACAGCGACCTACGAGCAGTACTTC.

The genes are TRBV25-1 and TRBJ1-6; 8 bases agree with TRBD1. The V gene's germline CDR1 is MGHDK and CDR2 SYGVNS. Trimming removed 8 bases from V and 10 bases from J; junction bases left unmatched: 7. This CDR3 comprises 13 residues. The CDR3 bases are TGTGCCAGCTCGCAGGGGGCTCGATCACCCCTCCACTTT. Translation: CASSQGARSPLHF.

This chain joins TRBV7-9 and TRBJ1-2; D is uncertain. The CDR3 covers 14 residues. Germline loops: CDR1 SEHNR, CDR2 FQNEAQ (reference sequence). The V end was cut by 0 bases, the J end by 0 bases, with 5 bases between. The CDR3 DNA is TGTGCCAGCAGCTTAGCTTCTTCTAACTATGGCTACACCTTC. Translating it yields CASSLASSNYGYTF.

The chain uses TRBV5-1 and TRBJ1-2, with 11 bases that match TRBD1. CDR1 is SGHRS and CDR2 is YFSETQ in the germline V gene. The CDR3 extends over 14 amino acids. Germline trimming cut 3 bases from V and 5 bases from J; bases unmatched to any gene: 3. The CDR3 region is CASSWGQGEYGYTF. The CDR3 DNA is TGCGCCAGCAGCTGGGGACAGGGGGAATATGGCTACACCTTC.

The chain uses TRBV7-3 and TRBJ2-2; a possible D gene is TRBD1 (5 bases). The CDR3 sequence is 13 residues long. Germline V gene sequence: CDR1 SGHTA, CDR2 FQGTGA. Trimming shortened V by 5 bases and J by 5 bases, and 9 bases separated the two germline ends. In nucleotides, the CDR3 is TGTGCCAGCAGCCTTCAGGGAACCGGGGAGCTGTTTTTT. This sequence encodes CASSLQGTGELFF.

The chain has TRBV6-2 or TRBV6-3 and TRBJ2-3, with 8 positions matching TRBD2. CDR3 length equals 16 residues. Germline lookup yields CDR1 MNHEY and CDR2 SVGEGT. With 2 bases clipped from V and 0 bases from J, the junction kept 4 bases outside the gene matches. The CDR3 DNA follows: TGTGCCAGCAGTTACGGTCGGGGGGGAAGCACAGATACGCAGTATTTT. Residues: CASSYGRGGSTDTQYF.

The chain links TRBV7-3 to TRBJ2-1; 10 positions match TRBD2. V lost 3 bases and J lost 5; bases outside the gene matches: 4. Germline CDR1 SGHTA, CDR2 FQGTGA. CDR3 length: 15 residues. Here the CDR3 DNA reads TGTGCCAGCAGCTTCAGCGGGGGGGCACACAATGAGCAGTTCTTC. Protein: CASSFSGGAHNEQFF.

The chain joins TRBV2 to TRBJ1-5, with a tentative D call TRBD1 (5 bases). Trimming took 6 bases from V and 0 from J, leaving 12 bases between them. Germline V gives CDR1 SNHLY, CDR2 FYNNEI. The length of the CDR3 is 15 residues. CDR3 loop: CASRRDRNSNQPQHF. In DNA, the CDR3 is TGTGCCAGCAGGAGAGACAGAAATAGCAATCAGCCCCAGCATTTT.

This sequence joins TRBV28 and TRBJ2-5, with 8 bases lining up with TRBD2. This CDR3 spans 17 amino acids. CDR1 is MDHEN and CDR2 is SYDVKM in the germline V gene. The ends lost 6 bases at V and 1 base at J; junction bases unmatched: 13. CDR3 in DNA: TGTGCCAGCAGCCTGCCTGTTGGGAGCGGGGGCCAAGAGACCCAGTACTTC. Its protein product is CASSLPVGSGGQETQYF. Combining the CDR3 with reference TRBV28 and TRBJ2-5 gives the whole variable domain DVKVTQSSRYLVKRTGEKVFLECVQDMDHENMFWYRQDPGLGLRLIYFSYDVKMKEKGDIPEGYSVSREKKERFSLILESASTNQTSMYLCASSLPVGSGGQETQYFGPGTRLLVL.

Here the CDR3 reads CASSYWGIGSSRANVLTF. Here the CDR3 DNA reads TGTGCCAGCAGTTACTGGGGGATCGGGAGTTCGCGGGCCAACGTCCTGACTTTC. This chain connects TRBV6-2 or TRBV6-3 to TRBJ2-6; D may be TRBD2 (6 bases). Germline lookup yields CDR1 MNHEY and CDR2 SVGEGT. CDR3 length: 18 residues. Trimming removed 1 base from V and 5 bases from J, with 18 bases in between.

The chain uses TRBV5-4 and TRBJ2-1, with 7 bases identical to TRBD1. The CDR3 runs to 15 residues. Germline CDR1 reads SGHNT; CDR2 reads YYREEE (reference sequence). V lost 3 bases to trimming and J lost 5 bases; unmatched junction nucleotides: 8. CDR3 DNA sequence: TGTGCCAGCAGCTCCCGACAGGGCTGGGACAATGAGCAGTTCTTC. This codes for CASSSRQGWDNEQFF.

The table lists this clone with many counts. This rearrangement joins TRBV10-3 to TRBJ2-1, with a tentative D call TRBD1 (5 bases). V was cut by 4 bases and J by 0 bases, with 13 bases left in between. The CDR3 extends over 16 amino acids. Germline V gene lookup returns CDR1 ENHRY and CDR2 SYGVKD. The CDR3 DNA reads TGTGCCATCAGTGCGACAGACCAAGGCTCCTACAATGAGCAGTTCTTC. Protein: CAISATDQGSYNEQFF.

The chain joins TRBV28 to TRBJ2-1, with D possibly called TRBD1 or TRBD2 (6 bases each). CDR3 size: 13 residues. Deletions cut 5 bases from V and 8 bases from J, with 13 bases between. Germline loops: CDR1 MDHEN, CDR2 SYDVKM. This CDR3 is CASSQEGVDEQFF. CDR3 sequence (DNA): TGTGCCAGCAGTCAGGAGGGGGTTGATGAGCAGTTCTTC.

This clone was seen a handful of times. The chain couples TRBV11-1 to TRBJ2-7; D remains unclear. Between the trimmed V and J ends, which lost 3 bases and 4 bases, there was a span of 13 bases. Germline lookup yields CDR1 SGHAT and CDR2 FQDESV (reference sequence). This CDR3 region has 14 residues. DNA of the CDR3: TGTGCCAGCAGCTTGGAAGGGTTTCCGTACGAGCAGTACTTC. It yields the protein CASSLEGFPYEQYF.

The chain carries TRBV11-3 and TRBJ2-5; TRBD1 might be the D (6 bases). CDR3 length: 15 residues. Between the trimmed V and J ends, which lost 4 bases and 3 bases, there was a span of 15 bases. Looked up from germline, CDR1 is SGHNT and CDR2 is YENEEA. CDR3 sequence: CASSSALDREETQYF. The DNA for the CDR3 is TGTGCCAGCAGCTCTGCCCTGGACAGAGAAGAGACCCAGTACTTC.

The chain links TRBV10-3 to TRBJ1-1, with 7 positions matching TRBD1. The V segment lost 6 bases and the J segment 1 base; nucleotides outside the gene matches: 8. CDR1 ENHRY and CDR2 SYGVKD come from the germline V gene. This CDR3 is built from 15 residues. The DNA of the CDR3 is TGTGCCATCAGCGCAAACAGGGGAACGAACACTGAAGCTTTCTTT. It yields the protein CAISANRGTNTEAFF.

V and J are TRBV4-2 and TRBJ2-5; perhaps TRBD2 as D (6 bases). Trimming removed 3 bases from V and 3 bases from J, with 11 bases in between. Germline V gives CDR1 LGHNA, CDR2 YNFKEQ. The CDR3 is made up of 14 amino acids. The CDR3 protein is CASSQGLSEETQYF. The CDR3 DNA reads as TGTGCCAGCAGCCAGGGACTCTCCGAAGAGACCCAGTACTTC.